This T cell receptor beta chain derives from a study of Ad26.COV2.S vaccination and SARS-CoV-2 variants. Here immunoSEQ multiplex PCR was the method, and the copy in TCRdb shows in-frame clones only, minus some. The sample has 410,000 or so clones, around 90% seen once; the top ten hold 12%. Trimming took 5 bases from V and 2 from J, leaving 10 bases between them. The length of the CDR3 is 13 residues. Treatment defined: 15 to 20 received Ad26.COV2.S at low or high dose, single or two shots; 5 received placebo; per-sample allocation not given. Samples analyzed were those drawn on day 63 after the first vaccine or placebo injection. The sample came from a Boston adult aged 18-55 years.

The sequences come from peripheral blood, collected in a trial of Ad26.COV2.S vaccine versus placebo. The sequence came from a person aged 18-65 years who received the Ad26.COV2.S COVID-19 vaccine or a placebo. The chain recombines TRBV12-3 or TRBV12-4 with TRBJ2-7, with D perhaps TRBD1 (5 bases). CDR3 sequence: CASSRQTPYEQYF. The DNA for the CDR3 is TGTGCCAGCAGTCGACAGACACCCTACGAGCAGTACTTC.